This TCR beta chain is drawn from a study of response to subunit inactivated influenza vaccine. Study-wide points: There was a suggestion from the authors that each seasonal influenza vaccination recruits few new T cells.

This clonotype was seen more than once but under ten times. Its antigen is currently unknown. Trimming cost V 8 bases and J 0 bases; bases outside gene matches: 11. CDR1 SGHRS and CDR2 YFSETQ come from the germline V gene. There are 16 residues in the CDR3. TCRdb fed the RT-PCR reads into MiXCR, producing one record per CDR3 protein. The table has about 520,000 distinct CDR3 sequences, about 25% seen once. This sample comprised CD4+ T cells sorted from PBMCs, obtained 4 to 6 days after vaccination. The source is a man aged 45 to 65 who received an inactivated influenza vaccine. This rearrangement joins TRBV5-1 to TRBJ2-1, with 7 bases matching TRBD2. CDR3 loop: CASCSGPSSSYNEQFF. CDR3 nucleotide sequence: TGCGCCAGTTGTAGCGGGCCTTCTAGCTCCTACAATGAGCAGTTCTTC.